This entry lists 29 T cell receptor beta chains sequenced from one sample in a study of spatial heterogeneity in lung cancer. Specified time point: sample taken at primary tumor resection. TCRdb re-derived calls from the 5' RACE reads in MiXCR, one entry per CDR3 protein. The sample holds around 15,000 distinct CDR3 sequences; 3.6% are singletons and the top ten take around 9.6%. Material: normal lung tissue next to the tumor, obtained at surgery. The receptor source for this set is a male donor with early-stage non-small cell lung cancer.

At least ten counts were recorded for this clonotype. With the library built for alpha chains, this beta chain is off target and its frequency is not meaningful. The chain couples TRBV20-1 to TRBJ2-7, with 9 bases identical to TRBD2. Losses at the gene ends were 1 base for V and 2 bases for J; bases not matched to a gene: 6. The CDR3 covers 15 residues. CDR1 and CDR2 from the germline V gene are DFQATT and SNEGSKA (reference sequence). CDR3 DNA sequence: TGCAGTGCTAGAGTGGCGACTAGCGGCACCTACGAGCAGTACTTC. Residues: CSARVATSGTYEQYF.

This clonotype has ten or more counts. Being off target in a library aimed at alpha chains, this beta chain has a size of little meaning. The chain couples TRBV18 to TRBJ2-7; 13 bases are a match to TRBD2. CDR1 KGHSH and CDR2 LQKENI come from the germline V gene. After removal of 3 bases from V and 8 bases from J, the junction contained 7 bases not matched to a gene. CDR3 length: 15 residues. DNA of the CDR3: TGTGCCAGCTCACCTACTGGGACTAGCGGGACTCAGCAGTACTTC. Its protein product is CASSPTGTSGTQQYF. Full variable domain (outside the CDR3, taken from reference TRBV18 and TRBJ2-7): NAGVMQNPRHLVRRRGQEARLRCSPMKGHSHVYWYRQLPEEGLKFMVYLQKENIIDESGMPKERFSAEFPKEGPSILRIQQVVRGDSAAYFCASSPTGTSGTQQYFGPGTRLTVT.

This clonotype was observed at least ten times. The library was prepared for alpha chains; this beta chain is a stray read, so its frequency means little. V gene TRBV3-1 combines with J gene TRBJ1-5; no clear D. Trimming took 4 bases from V and 5 from J, leaving 9 bases between them. Germline CDR1 and CDR2: LGHDT and YNNKEL (reference sequence). CDR3 length: 13 amino acids. CDR3 protein: CASSPQRDQPQHF. CDR3 nucleotide sequence: TGTGCCAGCAGCCCACAGCGGGATCAGCCCCAGCATTTT.

This clonotype occurred many times. The size of this beta chain means little, since it is a stray read in a library made for alpha chains. The chain links TRBV18 to TRBJ2-3; 8 nucleotides line up with TRBD2. Germline V gene lookup returns CDR1 KGHSH and CDR2 LQKENI. With 5 bases clipped from V and 2 bases from J, the junction kept 6 bases outside the gene matches. CDR3 size: 15 residues. The CDR3 nucleotides read TGTGCCAGCTCATTGACTAGCGAAAACACAGATACGCAGTATTTT. Protein: CASSLTSENTDTQYF.

This clonotype has at least ten counts. A library prepared for alpha chains yielded this beta chain as an off-target read; its size is of little meaning. The chain links TRBV6-2 or TRBV6-3 to TRBJ1-3; D may be TRBD1 (6 bases). V was pared by 5 bases and J by 4 bases, with 15 bases between. CDR1 and CDR2 (germline): MNHEY, SVGEGT. This CDR3 comprises 15 residues. In DNA form, the CDR3 reads TGTGCCAGCAGTCCAACAGGGTCCGGCGGAAACACCATATATTTT. As protein: CASSPTGSGGNTIYF.

This clonotype was recorded many times. This beta chain is a stray sequence in a library constructed for alpha chains; its clone size is not meaningful. The chain couples TRBV20-1 to TRBJ1-1, with D perhaps matching TRBD1 (5 bases). The CDR3 is 13 residues long. V was trimmed by 5 bases and J by 4 bases, leaving 14 bases between them. Germline-derived CDR1 and CDR2 are DFQATT and SNEGSKA (reference sequence). CDR3 region: CSASQGKFTEAFF. The CDR3 coding sequence is TGCAGTGCTTCTCAGGGAAAGTTCACTGAAGCTTTCTTT.

This clonotype was observed many times. This beta chain represents an off-target read in a library built for alpha chains; its size is of limited meaning. The chain is built from TRBV30 and TRBJ1-6; D gene ambiguous. This CDR3 is built from 13 residues. CDR1 is GTSNPN, CDR2 SVGIG, per germline (reference sequence). Trimming cost V 3 bases and J 7 bases, with 10 bases left between them. CDR3: CAWRVGYNSPLHF. For the CDR3, the DNA is TGTGCCTGGAGAGTAGGGTACAATTCACCCCTCCACTTT.

This clonotype was picked up many times. This beta chain appears as a stray read in a library generated for alpha chains; its size is not informative. The chain combines TRBV20-1 with TRBJ1-5, with no clear D. From germline, CDR1 is DFQATT and CDR2 SNEGSKA (reference sequence). The CDR3 has 12 residues. The ends were cut back, 6 bases at V and 5 bases at J, with 11 bases in the middle. The CDR3 DNA follows: TGCAGTGCCAGACGGACGGATCAGCCCCAGCATTTT. This sequence encodes CSARRTDQPQHF.

This clonotype was observed at least ten times. Since it is a stray read in a library aimed at alpha chains, this beta chain has a size that is not meaningful. The V call is TRBV19, the J call TRBJ2-1; perhaps D is TRBD1 or TRBD2 (5 bases each). Trimming removed 3 bases at V and 1 base at J, with 10 bases between. CDR1 and CDR2 (germline): LNHDA, SQIVND (reference sequence). This CDR3 region has 15 residues. The chain's CDR3 is CASSIPGPSYNEQFF. The CDR3 coding sequence is TGTGCCAGTAGTATCCCGGGACCTTCCTACAATGAGCAGTTCTTC. The variable domain in full, with the rest retrieved from reference TRBV19 and TRBJ2-1, is DGGITQSPKYLFRKEGQNVTLSCEQNLNHDAMYWYRQDPGQGLRLIYYSQIVNDFQKGDIAEGYSVSREKKESFPLTVTSAQKNPTAFYLCASSIPGPSYNEQFFGPGTRLTVL.

This clonotype was seen repeatedly, ten times or more. This beta chain represents an off-target read in a library built for alpha chains; its size is of limited meaning. The rearrangement joins TRBV3-1 to TRBJ1-1; perhaps TRBD1 as D (5 bases). The germline V and J ends were trimmed by 9 bases and 1 base, with 9 bases remaining between them. Germline V gene lookup returns CDR1 LGHDT and CDR2 YNNKEL (reference sequence). The CDR3 is made up of 12 amino acids. This CDR3 is CASKTGNTEAFF. CDR3 in DNA: TGTGCCAGTAAAACAGGGAACACTGAAGCTTTCTTT.

This clonotype was observed at least ten times. This beta chain turned up in a library designed for alpha chains; as an off-target read, its abundance says little. The V call is TRBV5-1, the J call TRBJ2-7, with 7 bases aligning to TRBD2. Looked up from germline, CDR1 is SGHRS and CDR2 is YFSETQ. The trim removed 5 bases at V and 1 base at J, leaving 6 bases unmatched. This CDR3 is built from 14 residues. CDR3 sequence (DNA): TGCGCCAGCAGGCTCGCTAGCGGATCCTACGAGCAGTACTTC. This translates into CASRLASGSYEQYF.

This clonotype was recorded many times. Within a library made for alpha chains, this beta chain is off target, and its count is uninformative. V and J are TRBV12-3 or TRBV12-4 and TRBJ2-5, with 10 bases fitting TRBD2. The trim removed 3 bases at V and 6 bases at J, leaving 13 bases unmatched. The CDR3 length is 17 residues. CDR3 DNA sequence: TGTGCCAGCAGTTTTTGGACTAGCGGAGCGTCTGAGAAGACCCAGTACTTC. Translation: CASSFWTSGASEKTQYF.

This clonotype was seen repeatedly, ten times or more. With the library built for alpha chains, this beta chain is off target and its frequency is not meaningful. The chain uses TRBV3-1 and TRBJ1-2; no firm D call. Trimming stripped 2 bases from V and 4 bases from J, with 11 bases between. From germline, CDR1 is LGHDT and CDR2 YNNKEL (reference sequence). This CDR3 has 14 amino acids. CDR3 loop: CASSQTILGYGYTF. CDR3 DNA: TGTGCCAGCAGCCAAACCATCCTAGGCTATGGCTACACCTTC.

This clonotype was recorded at least ten times. Since it is a stray read in a library aimed at alpha chains, this beta chain has a size that is not meaningful. The rearrangement uses TRBV29-1 and TRBJ2-1; 7 nucleotides agree with TRBD2. The CDR3 is 16 residues long. J gave up 4 bases and V 4 bases, and 13 bases lay outside the gene matches. Germline V CDR1 and CDR2: SQVTM, ANQGSEA. The CDR3 DNA is TGCAGCGTTGTCTTGGCAGGAAGACTAGCATACAATGAGCAGTTCTTC. This gives the protein CSVVLAGRLAYNEQFF.

This clonotype was observed many times. This beta chain lies outside the target of a library built for alpha chains; its clone size means little. V and J are TRBV20-1 and TRBJ1-4; D gene uncertain. Germline V gene sequence: CDR1 DFQATT, CDR2 SNEGSKA (reference sequence). This CDR3 is 14 amino acids long. V lost 5 bases and J 4 bases, leaving 14 bases between the germline ends. The CDR3 reads CSAASLAINEKLFF. Written as DNA, the CDR3 is TGCAGTGCTGCGTCGTTAGCAATTAATGAAAAACTGTTTTTT.

This clonotype was counted at least ten times. Little can be read into the size of this beta chain, an off-target read in a library designed for alpha chains. The rearrangement links TRBV18 to TRBJ2-7; 8 bases map to TRBD1. Germline V gives CDR1 KGHSH, CDR2 LQKENI. This CDR3 contains 15 residues. Losses at the gene ends were 5 bases for V and 5 bases for J; bases not matched to a gene: 11. CDR3 bases: TGTGCCAGCTCATTCGGACAGGGAGGTAGCGACGAGCAGTACTTC. Translating gives CASSFGQGGSDEQYF.

This clonotype was detected many times. This beta chain represents an off-target read in a library built for alpha chains; its size is of limited meaning. The chain employs TRBV10-3 and TRBJ1-5, with D perhaps matching TRBD1 (5 bases). In germline, CDR1 is ENHRY, CDR2 SYGVKD. The CDR3 has 13 residues. V lost 2 bases to trimming and J lost 6 bases, with 8 bases between them. CDR3 amino acids: CAISEGGGQPQHF. The CDR3 coding sequence is TGTGCCATCAGTGAGGGGGGGGGTCAGCCCCAGCATTTT.

This clonotype has ten or more counts. This beta chain came through as a stray read in a library set up for alpha chains, and its size says little. This chain joins TRBV7-9 and TRBJ1-1, with a possible D match to TRBD1 (5 bases). The CDR3 is 17 residues long. V lost 1 base and J lost 6, with 21 bases in between. Germline CDR1 reads SEHNR; CDR2 reads FQNEAQ (reference sequence). CDR3 sequence reads: CASSLGFGGLESSEAFF. DNA of the CDR3: TGTGCCAGCAGCTTAGGTTTCGGGGGGTTAGAAAGCTCTGAAGCTTTCTTT.

This clonotype occurred many times. The library was designed around alpha chains, so this beta chain is a stray read whose abundance carries little weight. The chain is built from TRBV7-8 and TRBJ1-1; no firm D call. The CDR3 is made up of 13 amino acids. The V gene's germline CDR1 is SGHVS and CDR2 FQNEAQ. V was clipped by 2 bases and J by 1 base, with 5 bases between them. CDR3 nucleotide sequence: TGTGCCAGCAGCTTAACTCCGAACACTGAAGCTTTCTTT. This encodes CASSLTPNTEAFF.

This clonotype was counted at least ten times. A library made for alpha chains picked up this beta chain off target, so its size means little. This sequence joins TRBV20-1 and TRBJ2-3; 12 bases are a match to TRBD2. With V trimmed by 5 bases and J by 4 bases, 7 bases remained unmatched. Germline V gives CDR1 DFQATT, CDR2 SNEGSKA (reference sequence). This CDR3 contains 15 residues. The CDR3 DNA reads as TGCAGTGCTCCGGGACTAGCGGGTATTGCAGATACGCAGTATTTT. Amino acids: CSAPGLAGIADTQYF.

This clonotype was detected many times. A much bigger clone sits one base away, suggesting this may be a read error. This beta chain lies outside the target of a library built for alpha chains; its clone size means little. This CDR3 reads CASSFVATSYEQYF. CDR3 nucleotide sequence: TGTGCCAGCAGCTTTGTGGCCACCTCCTACGAGCAGTACTTC. V usage is TRBV11-2 and J usage is TRBJ2-7; D unclear. The CDR3 covers 14 residues. From germline, CDR1 is SGHAT and CDR2 FQNNGV. V lost 3 bases to trimming and J lost 0 bases, with 9 bases between them.

There are many counts of this clonotype. Within a library made for alpha chains, this beta chain is off target, and its count is uninformative. The CDR3 spells CASSPWDGNYGYTF. CDR3 coding DNA: TGTGCCAGTAGTCCCTGGGACGGTAACTATGGCTACACCTTC. The chain recombines TRBV19 with TRBJ1-2; TRBD1 might be the D (5 bases). This CDR3 comprises 14 residues. V gave up 5 bases and J gave up 1 base, with 11 bases separating them. The germline CDR1 and CDR2 sequences are LNHDA and SQIVND (reference sequence).

This clonotype was seen ten or more times. This beta chain slipped into a library made for alpha chains as a stray read, so its size is not meaningful. V and J are TRBV5-1 and TRBJ1-1; weak D call: TRBD1 (5 bases). V was cut by 0 bases and J by 1 base, with 13 bases left in between. The CDR3 runs to 16 residues. CDR1 and CDR2 (germline): SGHRS, YFSETQ. CDR3 amino acids: CASSLELRGPNTEAFF. CDR3 nucleotides: TGCGCCAGCAGCTTGGAATTGAGGGGACCGAACACTGAAGCTTTCTTT.

In its sample, this clonotype was seen many times. As an off-target read in a library built for alpha chains, this beta chain has a frequency of little significance. The genes are TRBV19 and TRBJ2-7; 7 nucleotides agree with TRBD1. J gave up 1 base and V 6 bases, and 6 bases lay outside the gene matches. This CDR3 region has 14 residues. In germline, CDR1 is LNHDA, CDR2 SQIVND (reference sequence). The CDR3 coding sequence is TGTGCCAGTAGAAGGGACAGTGCATCCTACGAGCAGTACTTC. The encoded protein is CASRRDSASYEQYF.

By proportion, this clonotype is medium-sized. The library was prepared for alpha chains; this beta chain is a stray read, so its frequency means little. The V call is TRBV12-3 or TRBV12-4, the J call TRBJ1-1, with TRBD1 matching over 8 bases. This CDR3 spans 13 amino acids. Trimming cost V 8 bases and J 5 bases; bases outside gene matches: 7. Here the CDR3 DNA reads TGTGCCAGCTGGAGGACAGGGTGGACTGAAGCTTTCTTT. Translation gives CASWRTGWTEAFF.

Ten or more counts support this clonotype. The library was prepared for alpha chains; this beta chain is a stray read, so its frequency means little. The rearrangement joins TRBV6-1 to TRBJ2-1; TRBD1 matches 10 bases. CDR3 length: 15 amino acids. In germline, CDR1 is MNHNS, CDR2 SASEGT. The J segment lost 4 bases and the V segment lost 4 bases, leaving 4 bases of the junction unmatched. Here the CDR3 reads CASSVDRGEYNEQFF. The CDR3 DNA sequence: TGTGCCAGCAGTGTGGACAGGGGGGAATACAATGAGCAGTTCTTC.

Ten or more counts support this clonotype. Since the library was made to target alpha chains, this beta chain is a stray read and its abundance is not meaningful. The chain combines TRBV6-1 with TRBJ2-1; weak D call: TRBD1 (5 bases). The CDR3 has 13 residues. Trimming removed 5 bases from V and 4 bases from J, with 9 bases in between. Germline CDR1 reads MNHNS; CDR2 reads SASEGT. CDR3 in amino acids: CASSPTGYNEQFF. The CDR3 DNA sequence: TGTGCCAGCAGTCCAACAGGTTACAATGAGCAGTTCTTC.

There are many counts of this clonotype. Within a library made for alpha chains, this beta chain is off target, and its count is uninformative. V gene TRBV6-2 or TRBV6-3 combines with J gene TRBJ2-1, with 9 nucleotides matching TRBD2. J was trimmed by 2 bases and V by 4 bases; bases with no gene match: 12. This CDR3 is 18 amino acids long. Germline V gene sequence: CDR1 MNHEY, CDR2 SVGEGT. DNA of the CDR3: TGTGCCAGCAGTTCCCGAGCGGGAGGCGTAGGAGCCTACAATGAGCAGTTCTTC. As protein: CASSSRAGGVGAYNEQFF.

This clonotype has at least ten counts. For a library built for alpha chains, this beta chain is a stray read; little rests on its size. The chain combines TRBV7-9 with TRBJ1-2; no reliable D call. The CDR3 has 16 amino acids. Germline lookup yields CDR1 SEHNR and CDR2 FQNEAQ (reference sequence). Trimming pared 5 bases from V and 0 bases from J, leaving 16 bases between. The CDR3: CASSTLPGDSNYGYTF. DNA for the CDR3: TGTGCCAGCAGCACCCTCCCGGGCGATTCTAACTATGGCTACACCTTC.